Included here is one T cell receptor (beta chain) sequence, with context. Method: immunoSEQ multiplex PCR; TCRdb's copy keeps in-frame clones and lacks some. The sample yields over 200,000 clones, roughly four fifths seen once. These data belong to a study of blood T cell repertoires in COVID-19. Study context: Acute-phase and convalescent COVID-19 samples originated in the United States, Italy and Spain.

The cohort comprised adults aged about 18 to 100 years residing in about two dozen US areas. In assigning cohorts, the study relied on participant-reported clinical history. Recovered participants had two consecutive negative NP/OP PCR tests, healthcare professional clearance, or symptom resolution. Sequenced material: PBMCs or T cells enriched from blood (not recorded which). This TCR was sampled from a man between 60 and 75 years old who had recovered from COVID-19.

Here the CDR3 reads CASSLYARGLNTEAFF. In nucleotides, the CDR3 is TGTGCCAGCAGTTTATATGCCAGGGGTCTGAACACTGAAGCTTTCTTT. The chain carries TRBV27 and TRBJ1-1; maybe TRBD1 (6 bases). The CDR3 contains 16 residues. With 1 base removed from V and 0 bases from J, the gap between germline ends came to 12 bases. Germline V gene sequence: CDR1 MNHEY, CDR2 SMNVEV (reference sequence).